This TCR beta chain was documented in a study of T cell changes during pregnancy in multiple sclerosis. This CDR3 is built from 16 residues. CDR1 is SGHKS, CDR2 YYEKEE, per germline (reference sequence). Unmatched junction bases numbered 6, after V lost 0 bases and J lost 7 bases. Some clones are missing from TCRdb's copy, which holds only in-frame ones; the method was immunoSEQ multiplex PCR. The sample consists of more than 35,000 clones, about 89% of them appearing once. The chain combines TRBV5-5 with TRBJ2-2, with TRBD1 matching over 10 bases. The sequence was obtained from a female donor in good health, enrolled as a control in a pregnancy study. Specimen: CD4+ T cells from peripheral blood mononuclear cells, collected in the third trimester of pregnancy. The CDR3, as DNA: TGTGCCAGCAGCTTGGGACAGGGGGCCCCGGTCGGGGAGCTGTTTTTT. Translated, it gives CASSLGQGAPVGELFF.